The 5 T cell receptor beta chains in this list originate from one sample, sequenced in a study of vaccination and CD4 T cells after COVID-19. The antigens of these receptors remain unknown. The Oncomine TCR Beta short-read assay sequenced DNA from cultured CD4+ T cells. TCRdb called the PCR reads again in MiXCR, with one record for every CDR3 protein. The sample consists of about 23,000 distinct CDR3 sequences, around 42% of them appearing once. Treatment in this sample: 10-day PBMC culture with coronavirus spike peptide pools or control peptides (ViraFEST assay). Sequencing was performed on CD4+ T cells from blood, cultured in vitro, taken before SARS-CoV-2 vaccination. These receptors were collected from a human donor who received a COVID-19 vaccine.

V gene TRBV5-1 combines with J gene TRBJ2-5; D possibly matches TRBD1 or TRBD2 (5 bases each). The germline V and J ends were trimmed by 0 bases and 2 bases, with 17 bases remaining between them. CDR1 and CDR2 (germline): SGHRS, YFSETQ. The CDR3 length is 17 residues. The CDR3 here is CASSLEGTSDWQETQYF. The CDR3 DNA reads as TGCGCCAGCAGCTTGGAGGGGACCTCCGATTGGCAAGAGACCCAGTACTTC.

This rearrangement joins TRBV19 to TRBJ2-3; TRBD1 is a possible D gene (5 bases). The CDR3 consists of 15 residues. V lost 3 bases and J lost 0, with 10 bases in between. CDR1 and CDR2 from the germline V gene are LNHDA and SQIVND (reference sequence). This chain's CDR3 is CASSMAQGSTDTQYF. The CDR3 DNA follows: TGTGCCAGTAGTATGGCGCAGGGCAGCACAGATACGCAGTATTTT. The whole variable domain, filled in from reference TRBV19 and TRBJ2-3, reads DGGITQSPKYLFRKEGQNVTLSCEQNLNHDAMYWYRQDPGQGLRLIYYSQIVNDFQKGDIAEGYSVSREKKESFPLTVTSAQKNPTAFYLCASSMAQGSTDTQYFGPGTRLTVL.

This clonotype has just a few counts. The chain combines TRBV20-1 with TRBJ1-4, with 9 bases aligning to TRBD1. The CDR3 loop spans 14 amino acids. The ends lost 6 bases at V and 6 bases at J; junction bases unmatched: 8. Germline V gives CDR1 DFQATT, CDR2 SNEGSKA (reference sequence). CDR3 sequence reads: CSAESDRGYEKLFF. DNA for the CDR3: TGCAGTGCGGAATCGGACAGGGGCTATGAAAAACTGTTTTTT.

The chain has TRBV12-3 or TRBV12-4 and TRBJ1-2; D is unresolved. The V gene lost 6 bases and the J gene lost 4 bases, with 18 bases spanning the gap. This CDR3 region has 15 residues. CDR3 nucleotide sequence: TGTGCCAGCAGCAAACGTCGAGCCACCCGCTATGGCTACACCTTC. It codes for CASSKRRATRYGYTF.

The rearrangement uses TRBV27 and TRBJ1-6; the D gene is possibly TRBD1 (5 bases). Trimming cost V 3 bases and J 7 bases, with 10 bases left between them. This CDR3 has 14 residues. Germline V gene data show CDR1 as MNHEY and CDR2 as SMNVEV (reference sequence). The CDR3 sequence is CASSFAGANSPLHF. CDR3 nucleotide sequence: TGTGCCAGCAGTTTCGCCGGGGCGAATTCACCCCTCCACTTT.